The rows below give T cell receptor beta chains drawn from one sample of a study of cytomegalovirus exposure and HLA in healthy donors. The method was immunoSEQ multiplex PCR; TCRdb's version includes in-frame clones alone and lacks a portion of them. Here the sample spans around 110,000 clones, roughly three quarters being singletons. Sequenced sample: PBMCs. These receptors were taken from a man younger than 40 in good health and CMV-seropositive. Each CDR3 is given with its conserved first and last residue. A D gene is named only where the DNA matches it firmly. Size is stated for part of the rows, as once, few or many counts, or as a class when the clone is expanded.

CASSLSGRNTIYF | TGTGCCAGCAGCTTGTCCGGGAGAAACACCATATATTTT | TRBJ1-3 | . | TRBV5-5 | .
CASSQDFSGYGYGYTF | TGCGCCAGCAGCCAAGACTTCTCAGGGTACGGGTATGGCTACACCTTC | TRBJ1-2 | . | TRBV4-3 | .
CAWSVGSWEEQYF | TGTGCCTGGAGTGTAGGGAGTTGGGAGGAGCAGTACTTC | TRBJ2-7 | . | TRBV30 | once
CASSSQDSGANVLTF | TGTGCCAGCAGTTCCCAGGACTCTGGGGCCAACGTCCTGACTTTC | TRBJ2-6 | . | TRBV28 | .
CASSLERSGSNQPQHF | TGTGCCAGCAGCTTGGAGCGCAGCGGTAGCAATCAGCCCCAGCATTTT | TRBJ1-5 | . | TRBV5-5 | .
CSVVFPAGTYEQYF | TGCAGCGTTGTGTTCCCGGCGGGCACCTACGAGCAGTACTTC | TRBJ2-7 | . | TRBV29-1 | .
CASSLGTGSYEQYF | TGCGCCAGCAGTCTCGGGACAGGCAGCTACGAGCAGTACTTC | TRBJ2-7 | TRBD1 | TRBV4-3 | .
CASSEDFPDTQYF | TGCGCCAGCAGCGAGGATTTTCCAGATACGCAGTATTTT | TRBJ2-3 | . | TRBV5-1 | once
CASSLAIPSGSYTGELFF | TGTGCCAGCAGCTTAGCCATCCCTAGCGGGAGTTACACCGGGGAGCTGTTTTTT | TRBJ2-2 | TRBD2 | TRBV7-2 | few
CASSFEGGLTDTQYF | TGTGCCAGCAGCTTTGAGGGGGGGCTCACAGATACGCAGTATTTT | TRBJ2-3 | . | TRBV7-3 | few
CASSVTGGEDQPQHF | TGTGCCAGCAGCGTAACAGGGGGCGAGGATCAGCCCCAGCATTTT | TRBJ1-5 | TRBD1 | TRBV9 | .
CASSLDFNTGELFF | TGTGCCAGCAGCTTAGACTTCAACACCGGGGAGCTGTTTTTT | TRBJ2-2 | . | TRBV11-1 | .
CASSLRGGDYNEQFF | TGTGCCAGCAGCTTACGGGGAGGGGATTACAATGAGCAGTTCTTC | TRBJ2-1 | TRBD2 | TRBV7-8 | few
CASSIWLDSSTDTQYF | TGTGCCAGTAGTATTTGGCTGGACAGTAGCACAGATACGCAGTATTTT | TRBJ2-3 | . | TRBV19 | .
CASSQDTGQYNQPQHF | TGCGCCAGCAGCCAAGATACGGGTCAATACAATCAGCCCCAGCATTTT | TRBJ1-5 | . | TRBV4-1 | few
CASSRTPGTLSNYGYTF | TGCGCCAGCAGCCGCACCCCCGGGACTCTCTCTAACTATGGCTACACCTTC | TRBJ1-2 | . | TRBV4-3 | .
CASRRSQQYF | TGTGCCAGCAGACGGAGTCAGCAGTACTTC | TRBJ2-5 | . | TRBV5-8 | .
CASSYLPERYEQYF | TGTGCCAGCAGTTACCTCCCGGAGCGATACGAGCAGTACTTC | TRBJ2-7 | . | TRBV6-5 | .
CASSPPSTIKGYTF | TGTGCCAGCTCACCACCTAGCACCATCAAGGGCTACACCTTC | TRBJ1-2 | . | TRBV18 | .
CASSQARGPELAGGRSYEQYF | TGTGCCAGCAGCCAGGCTAGGGGCCCGGAGCTAGCGGGGGGACGATCCTACGAGCAGTACTTC | TRBJ2-7 | TRBD2 | TRBV14 | once
CASSPQGQGAKTQYF | TGTGCCAGCAGTCCACAGGGACAGGGGGCGAAGACCCAGTACTTC | TRBJ2-5 | TRBD1 | TRBV28 | .
CASSSRTSGRNTGELFF | TGTGCTAGCAGCTCCCGGACTAGCGGGAGGAACACCGGGGAGCTGTTTTTT | TRBJ2-2 | TRBD2 | TRBV7-7 | .
CASSPGTDTQYF | TGTGCCAGCAGCCCAGGCACAGATACGCAGTATTTT | TRBJ2-3 | . | TRBV11-3 | .
CASSQVTSNHEQYF | TGTGCCAGCAGCCAGGTGACTAGCAATCACGAGCAGTACTTC | TRBJ2-7 | TRBD2 | TRBV4-2 | .
CASRLPLAGYETQYF | TGTGCCAGCAGGCTACCACTAGCGGGATATGAGACCCAGTACTTC | TRBJ2-5 | TRBD2 | TRBV28 | .
CASSGTREGYSEAFF | TGTGCCAGCAGTGGTACGAGGGAGGGGTATTCTGAAGCTTTCTTT | TRBJ1-1 | . | TRBV6-1 | .
CASSQSRLLHNEQFF | TGTGCCAGCAGCCAATCTCGCCTACTCCACAATGAGCAGTTCTTC | TRBJ2-1 | . | TRBV4-2 | .
CASSPTPTGVDQPQHF | TGTGCCAGCAGCCCCACCCCTACAGGGGTCGATCAGCCCCAGCATTTT | TRBJ1-5 | TRBD1 | TRBV27 | .
CASSLDLIRTGELFF | TGTGCCAGCAGCTTAGATCTGATCAGAACCGGGGAGCTGTTTTTT | TRBJ2-2 | . | TRBV11-2 | .
CAWSVAAGGIEQFF | TGTGCCTGGAGTGTGGCAGCGGGAGGGATCGAGCAGTTCTTC | TRBJ2-1 | TRBD2 | TRBV30 | .